This T cell receptor (beta chain) was documented in a study of siplizumab effects on memory and regulatory T cells. General study results and limits: Tracing alloreactive clones into unstimulated subsets worked for only a minor fraction of them. The mean Treg-derived percentage of mappable alloreactive CD4+ clones was 55% to 75% with siplizumab compared with 25% to 30% in controls. Siplizumab significantly brought down the alloreactive sequences that trace back to unstimulated CD4+ memory cells. Only a minority of proliferating CD4+ or CD8+ clones had an assignable naive or memory phenotype, with roughly 80-96% lacking one.

The CDR3 contains 15 residues. CDR1 is SGHNT, CDR2 YENEEA, per germline. V lost 5 bases and J lost 0; bases outside the gene matches: 2. Of note for this clone: Its target is not known.

Sequencing used immunoSEQ multiplex PCR; TCRdb keeps in-frame clones, though not all of them. The sample lists approximately 100,000 clones, roughly nine tenths occurring once. This sequence was found in a human donor in good health. The sequenced material came from Tregs sorted from blood. V is TRBV11-3 and J is TRBJ2-3, with 10 bases that match TRBD1. The CDR3 sequence: CASSTGQGSTDTQYF. In DNA, the CDR3 is TGTGCCAGCAGCACGGGACAGGGGAGCACAGATACGCAGTATTTT.